The T cell receptor beta chain under discussion was sequenced for a study of T-cell reconstitution after alpha-beta-depleted transplantation in children (dated by TCRdb to 2016 to 2017). Looking at the study overall: The study quantitatively tracked T-cell immune reconstitution after TCRalphabeta/CD19-depleted allogeneic hematopoietic cell transplantation in children using TCR repertoire profiling.

Preparation of the library involved PCR. These reads were obtained on an Illumina HiSeq 2500. TCR libraries were prepared with molecular barcoding, using unique molecular identifiers to normalize TCRbeta repertoire quantification. Starting from the raw public reads, TCRdb applied fastp trimming at Q25, assembled clones with MiXCR and retained in-frame beta chains. For every CDR3 protein sequence, its rows merge into one entry that carries the most common genes and DNA. This sample has 150,000 to 250,000 distinct CDR3 sequences in its table, and approximately 6.8% of those were observed once. About 5% of the sample comes from the top ten. The study at large found these results: The apparently early recovery of alphabetaT-cell counts about two months after transplant reportedly depended on only several hundred rapidly expanded clones that came from non-depleted graft cells. In some patients, high TCRbeta diversity at day 60 was attributed to recipient T cells and intrathymic progenitors that had survived conditioning. Over the following months the frequencies of hyperexpanded clones went down, and after one year T-cell counts and TCRbeta diversity were mostly credited to newly produced T cells.

V is cut by 4 bases and J by 5 bases, and the space between the germline ends is 13 bases. CDR1 SQVTM and CDR2 ANQGSEA are derived from the germline V gene. The CDR3 has 13 amino acids, counting the end cysteine and phenylalanine. The DNA shown is the 39-base CDR3, in frame from base 1. Of note for this clonotype: What antigen it recognizes has not been identified. Base qualities are not at hand, and no much larger clone is one base apart.

The treatment or condition label on this specimen signifies: allogeneic hematopoietic cell transplantation with graft depleted of TCRalphabeta T cells and CD19 B cells. TCRalphabeta/CD19-depleted allogeneic hematopoietic cell grafts were given to the transplant recipients, all of whom were children. This chain is built from TRBV29-1 and TRBJ2-3, with TRBD2 perhaps the D gene, on 6 matching bases. This specimen was PBMCs, taken before TCRalphabeta/CD19-depleted stem cell transplant. The source is a girl less than two years old with combined immunodeficiency, due to receive a stem cell transplant. The CDR3 region: CSVGGGSLDTQYF. Here is the DNA: TGCAGCGTTGGTGGGGGGAGCCTAGATACGCAGTATTTT.